Detailed here is one TCR beta chain. TCRdb reprocessed the RT-PCR reads with MiXCR, giving one entry per CDR3 protein. The profile shows more than 850,000 distinct CDR3 sequences, roughly 18% of them singletons. The ends were cut back, 4 bases at V and 1 base at J, with 6 bases in the middle. From germline, CDR1 is GTSNPN and CDR2 SVGIG (reference sequence). This CDR3 region has 12 residues. This entry comes from a study of patients and donors after allogeneic stem cell transplantation. This TCR was recovered from a human donor who was either an allogeneic HSCT recipient or a stem cell or donor lymphocyte infusion donor (not recorded which). It is not recorded whose cells these are; they may come from a transplant donor. The specimen was blood, either unsorted or a sorted T cell fraction (not recorded which). This chain joins TRBV30 and TRBJ2-3; D gene ambiguous. Here the CDR3 reads CAWNQGTDTQYF. CDR3 in DNA: TGTGCCTGGAATCAGGGCACAGATACGCAGTATTTT.